This T cell receptor (beta chain) emerged from a study of blood T cell repertoires in COVID-19. Overall study: Samples taken during acute and convalescent COVID-19 were collected in the United States, Italy and Spain. Sources were T cells, B-cell-depleted T cells, or PBMCs; the material itself was cDNA or gDNA.

Original processing methods: Amplification with reference gene primers provided the estimates of nucleated cell counts. The protocol was immunoSEQ multiplex PCR, while the TCRdb copy is restricted to in-frame clones and leaves out a portion. The DNA was the basis for D and trimming; V, J and clone size are from that table. The table has about 210,000 clones, around 84% seen once. CDR1 and CDR2 from the germline V gene are LGHDT and YNNKEL (reference sequence). Losses at the gene ends were 0 bases for V and 0 bases for J; bases not matched to a gene: 15. CDR3 length equals 21 residues. Sequenced input: peripheral blood. The clonotype comes from a man in his forties who had recovered from COVID-19. The chain has TRBV3-1 (or the pseudogene TRBV3-2) and TRBJ2-4; 9 nucleotides align to TRBD2. CDR3 protein: CASSQDGASGEARLAKNIQYF. Here the CDR3 DNA reads TGTGCCAGCAGCCAAGATGGGGCTAGCGGGGAGGCGAGGCTAGCCAAAAACATTCAGTACTTC.